The entry below gives a single T cell receptor beta chain sequence along with its context. The data originate from a study of blood T cell repertoires in COVID-19. In the study overall: Italy, Spain and the United States were the sources of the convalescent and acute COVID-19 samples. T cells, B-cell-depleted T cells, or PBMCs supplied cDNA or gDNA.

Original methodology: Reference gene primer amplification yielded estimated nucleated cell counts. Data came from immunoSEQ multiplex PCR; TCRdb stores just in-frame clones and leaves some out. Clone size and V and J calls were adopted from that table, with D and trimming inferred from the DNA. This table has about 57,000 clones, approximately 90% appearing once. Seattle cases were enrolled at active infection and followed longitudinally. V lost 4 bases, J lost 4 bases, and 17 bases lay in between. CDR3 length: 15 residues. CDR1 is SGHKS and CDR2 is YYEKEE in the germline V gene (reference sequence). This sequence joins TRBV5-5 and TRBJ2-5; TRBD1 might be the D (6 bases). Source material: peripheral blood. The clonotype was recovered from an elderly woman with COVID-19, enrolled during active disease. The CDR3 DNA reads TGTGCCAGCAGCCCCGATTGGGGACAACTAGAGACCCAGTACTTC. It specifies CASSPDWGQLETQYF.